The rows below give T cell receptor beta chains drawn from one sample of a study of identifying expanded T cells in peripheral blood. TCRdb keeps only in-frame clones here, not all; method: immunoSEQ multiplex PCR. The table lists 58,000 or so clones, around 83% of them singletons. Sample: blood. These receptors came from a person aged 18 to 69 in good health. CDR3s include the opening cysteine and the closing phenylalanine or tryptophan. The D gene is left open where the match is weak. Clone size, where shown, is once, few, many, or a class for clones that have expanded.

TRBJ2-1	TRBV5-8	-	TRBD2	CASSGDSGVIYNEQFF	TGTGCCAGCAGCGGGGATAGCGGGGTAATCTACAATGAGCAGTTCTTC
TRBJ2-5	TRBV6-1	-	TRBD2	CASSWGAGTGETQYF	TGTGCCAGCAGCTGGGGAGCGGGGACCGGCGAGACCCAGTACTTC
TRBJ2-5	TRBV11-2	few	-	CASSFGLNQETQYF	TGTGCCAGCAGCTTCGGACTAAACCAAGAGACCCAGTACTTC
TRBJ2-3	TRBV7-8	-	TRBD2	CASSLDPSGSTDTQYF	TGTGCCAGCAGCTTAGACCCTAGCGGGAGCACAGATACGCAGTATTTT
TRBJ2-5	TRBV29-1	-	-	CSVAQVGGETQYF	TGCAGCGTGGCCCAGGTGGGCGGAGAGACCCAGTACTTC
TRBJ1-1	TRBV2	-	-	CASSGARGGEAFF	TGTGCCAGCAGTGGGGCGAGGGGAGGAGAAGCTTTCTTT
TRBJ2-1	TRBV15	-	-	CATSRVVGASSYNEQFF	TGTGCCACCAGCAGAGTGGTGGGAGCGAGCTCCTACAATGAGCAGTTCTTC
TRBJ1-1	TRBV11-2	-	TRBD1	CASSFSPGQTEAFF	TGTGCCAGCAGCTTCAGCCCGGGACAGACCGAAGCTTTCTTT
TRBJ2-2	TRBV5-1	-	-	CASSLWGRTGELFF	TGCGCCAGCAGCTTGTGGGGCAGGACCGGGGAGCTGTTTTTT
TRBJ2-1	TRBV5-1	-	TRBD2	CASSLRRGGQGEQFF	TGCGCCAGCAGCTTGCGGCGGGGGGGCCAAGGTGAGCAGTTCTTC
TRBJ2-1	TRBV7-6	-	-	CASSLALMAEQFF	TGTGCCAGCAGCTTAGCGCTCATGGCAGAGCAGTTCTTC
TRBJ1-5	TRBV7-9	-	-	CASSLSNSSNQPQHF	TGTGCCAGCAGCTTATCAAACAGTAGCAATCAGCCCCAGCATTTT
TRBJ2-5	TRBV9	-	-	CASSVSGQETQYF	TGTGCCAGCAGCGTTAGCGGCCAAGAGACCCAGTACTTC
TRBJ2-3	TRBV7-8	-	TRBD1	CASSPTLSPGGQYF	TGTGCCAGCAGCCCCACCTTAAGCCCAGGGGGGCAGTATTTT
TRBJ1-1	TRBV9	-	-	CASSLDTRNTEAFF	TGTGCCAGCAGCTTAGACACAAGGAACACTGAAGCTTTCTTT
TRBJ2-2	TRBV6-4	-	TRBD2	CASSETGGITGELFF	TGTGCCAGCAGTGAAACGGGGGGGATCACCGGGGAGCTGTTTTTT
TRBJ2-1	TRBV5-1	-	-	CASSIDSGYNEQFF	TGCGCCAGCAGCATCGATAGCGGATACAATGAGCAGTTCTTC
TRBJ2-3	TRBV7-9	-	-	CASSPGLSTDTQYF	TGTGCCAGCAGCCCCGGACTGAGCACAGATACGCAGTATTTT
TRBJ1-2	TRBV15	-	TRBD1	CATSREGTGKRYTF	TGTGCCACCAGCAGAGAAGGGACAGGGAAGCGCTACACCTTC
TRBJ2-3	TRBV5-1	-	-	CASSLAVAGTDTQYF	TGCGCCAGCAGCTTGGCCGTCGCGGGGACAGATACGCAGTATTTT
TRBJ2-5	TRBV6-5	-	TRBD2	CASSYGLAGIGETQYF	TGTGCCAGCAGTTACGGACTAGCGGGCATTGGGGAGACCCAGTACTTC
TRBJ2-3	TRBV5-1	-	TRBD1	CASSTGGRNTQYF	TGCGCCAGCAGCACAGGGGGCCGGAATACGCAGTATTTT
TRBJ2-7	TRBV30	-	-	CAWSVLTLVSSYEQYF	TGTGCCTGGAGTGTACTGACGCTGGTAAGCTCCTACGAGCAGTACTTC
TRBJ1-4	TRBV2	-	TRBD1	CASSDWGQGLGKLFF	TGTGCCAGCAGTGATTGGGGACAGGGTTTAGGAAAACTGTTTTTT
TRBJ1-4	TRBV5-1	-	-	CASSLGRGAINEKLFF	TGCGCCAGCAGCTTGGGCAGGGGAGCTATTAATGAAAAACTGTTTTTT
TRBJ1-3	TRBV7-8	once	-	CASSRTYGNTIYF	TGTGCCAGCAGCCGAACTTATGGAAACACCATATATTTT
TRBJ1-3	TRBV27	-	TRBD1	CASKLQGFGNTIYF	TGTGCCAGCAAACTACAGGGGTTTGGAAACACCATATATTTT
TRBJ2-3	TRBV7-6	-	-	CASSLGLASTDTQYF	TGTGCCAGCAGCTTAGGCTTAGCTAGCACAGATACGCAGTATTTT
TRBJ2-2	TRBV6-1	-	-	CASSPRTTGGELFF	TGTGCCAGCAGTCCCCGGACAACTGGGGGGGAGCTGTTTTTT
TRBJ2-3	TRBV14	-	TRBD1	CASSRLGQGSTDTQYF	TGTGCCAGCAGCCGACTGGGACAGGGCAGCACAGATACGCAGTATTTT
TRBJ1-1	TRBV5-6	-	-	CASSNRRRATGGAFF	TGTGCCAGCAGCAATCGGCGGAGGGCAACTGGGGGAGCTTTCTTT
TRBJ2-1	TRBV27	-	TRBD2	CASTSGLAGNEQFF	TGTGCCAGCACCTCGGGACTAGCGGGAAATGAGCAGTTCTTC
TRBJ1-3	TRBV6-1	few	-	CASSDWSGWDTIYF	TGTGCCAGCAGTGATTGGTCCGGCTGGGACACCATATATTTT
TRBJ2-3	TRBV9	-	TRBD2	CASSALAGASGDTQYF	TGTGCCAGCAGCGCGCTAGCGGGGGCCTCCGGAGATACGCAGTATTTT
TRBJ2-5	TRBV6-4	-	-	CASSERGGETQYF	TGTGCCAGCAGTGAGAGGGGGGGTGAGACCCAGTACTTC
TRBJ2-5	TRBV2	-	-	CASSRPRGTGWEETQYF	TGTGCCAGCAGTCGCCCAAGGGGGACCGGGTGGGAAGAGACCCAGTACTTC
TRBJ2-3	TRBV10-2	-	-	CASSARGTDTQYF	TGCGCCAGCTCGGCTAGGGGCACAGATACGCAGTATTTT
TRBJ2-1	TRBV7-6	-	TRBD2	CASSGLAGVNEQFF	TGTGCCAGCAGCGGACTAGCGGGAGTCAATGAGCAGTTCTTC
TRBJ2-1	TRBV7-6	-	-	CASSRQQGRPGDEQFF	TGTGCCAGCAGCAGACAACAGGGTAGGCCGGGGGATGAGCAGTTCTTC
TRBJ2-5	TRBV19	-	TRBD2	CASSGAGGQETQYF	TGTGCCAGTAGTGGGGCGGGGGGCCAAGAGACCCAGTACTTC
TRBJ2-7	TRBV6-5	-	-	CASSPTPGQQYEQYF	TGTGCCAGCAGCCCTACCCCCGGACAGCAATACGAGCAGTACTTC
TRBJ1-2	TRBV5-7	-	-	CASSSDRGSGGYTF	TGTGCCAGCAGCTCGGACCGAGGGTCTGGTGGCTACACCTTC
TRBJ1-1	TRBV30	-	-	CAWSVFLRRTNTEAFF	TGTGCCTGGAGTGTCTTCCTACGCAGGACAAACACTGAAGCTTTCTTT
TRBJ1-1	TRBV10-3	-	-	CAISESGLNTEAFF	TGTGCCATCAGTGAGTCGGGTTTGAACACTGAAGCTTTCTTT
TRBJ1-3	TRBV2	few	-	CASQWGNTIYF	TGTGCCAGCCAATGGGGAAACACCATATATTTT